This TCR beta chain originates from a study of blood T cell repertoires in COVID-19 (dated by TCRdb to about 2020). With regard to the full study: Collaborator samples came from the United States, Italy and Spain and covered acute and convalescent phases of COVID-19. The repertoires were released in a freely available public database intended as a resource for research on the immune response to SARS-CoV-2. The samples were drawn from two sources: the first 160 participants of the ongoing ImmuneRACE study, and some 1,300 subjects contributed by 6 global collaborators. Nearly every sample came with metadata listing a de-identified subject ID, COVID-19 status, age in years and sex. Subjects who had been exposed to COVID-19, were actively infected with it, or had recovered from it provided the deeply sampled blood TCRbeta repertoires that made up the dataset. The prospective study material was composed of cDNA or gDNA derived from T cells, B-cell-depleted T cells, or PBMCs. Where available, HLA class I and class II types were obtained from metadata supplied by the sample provider rather than from assay-based typing. Here is what the overall study found, with its caveats: The amount of clinical and demographic metadata varied by source and participant and was provided uncurated.

TCRbeta CDR3 regions were amplified from genomic DNA by means of the immunoSEQ Assay, a bias-controlled multiplex PCR. Per the original workflow: Within the assay, amplification of reference gene primers was used to estimate how many nucleated cells each sample contained. Sequence reads were collapsed and filtered to measure the absolute abundance of every unique TCRbeta CDR3 rearrangement. For each sample, productive Simpson clonality was calculated by taking the square root of Simpson's diversity index across productive rearrangements. The clones in this table, taken by TCRdb from immuneACCESS, are in-frame only. Not every clone is retained; where verified, under half of the shortfall comes from an unresolved V gene, and the cause of the rest is unknown. Clonal size and the V and J genes are those of that table, whereas D and trimming came from the DNA. The sample table lists some 530,000 clones, approximately 91% of them with a count of one. The top ten constitute 6.5% to 9.5% of the sample.

Enrolling through a virtual design, the prospective study's participants ranged in age from roughly 18 to 89 years and lived across 20 to 25 United States geographic areas. In the prospective study, cohorts were assigned on the basis of participant-reported clinical history obtained from a screening survey and a study questionnaire. Recovered participants in ImmuneRACE Cohort 3 were defined as having two consecutive negative NP/OP PCR tests, clearance from a healthcare professional, or resolution of symptoms. Each participant in the prospective study had whole blood, serum and a nasopharyngeal or oropharyngeal swab collected by mobile phlebotomists. Prospective study participants could optionally give additional blood draws and questionnaires over an approximately 2-month period. Blood samples from the prospective study were shipped frozen or at room temperature prior to DNA extraction. Notes on this clone: The specificity of this receptor is unknown. No base-level quality is on record; no much larger clone is a single base apart.

Taken from the germline V gene, the CDR1 and CDR2 loops are SGHAT and FQNNGV. V gives up 7 bases and J gives up 8 bases, and the segment between their germline ends measures 20 bases. The CDR3 goes from the cysteine to the phenylalanine over 14 residues. CDR3 DNA is the only sequence kept; it has 42 bases, read in frame from the first base. This TCR derives from a woman aged 55-69 years who had recovered from COVID-19. This chain joins TRBV11-2 to TRBJ1-2; TRBD1 could be the D gene, as 5 bases match. The sequenced sample consisted of PBMCs or T cells enriched from blood (not recorded which). The nucleotide sequence reads as follows: TGTGCCAGCACCACGGGGGAGGGATTCGGCGGCTACACCTTC. Its translation is CASTTGEGFGGYTF.